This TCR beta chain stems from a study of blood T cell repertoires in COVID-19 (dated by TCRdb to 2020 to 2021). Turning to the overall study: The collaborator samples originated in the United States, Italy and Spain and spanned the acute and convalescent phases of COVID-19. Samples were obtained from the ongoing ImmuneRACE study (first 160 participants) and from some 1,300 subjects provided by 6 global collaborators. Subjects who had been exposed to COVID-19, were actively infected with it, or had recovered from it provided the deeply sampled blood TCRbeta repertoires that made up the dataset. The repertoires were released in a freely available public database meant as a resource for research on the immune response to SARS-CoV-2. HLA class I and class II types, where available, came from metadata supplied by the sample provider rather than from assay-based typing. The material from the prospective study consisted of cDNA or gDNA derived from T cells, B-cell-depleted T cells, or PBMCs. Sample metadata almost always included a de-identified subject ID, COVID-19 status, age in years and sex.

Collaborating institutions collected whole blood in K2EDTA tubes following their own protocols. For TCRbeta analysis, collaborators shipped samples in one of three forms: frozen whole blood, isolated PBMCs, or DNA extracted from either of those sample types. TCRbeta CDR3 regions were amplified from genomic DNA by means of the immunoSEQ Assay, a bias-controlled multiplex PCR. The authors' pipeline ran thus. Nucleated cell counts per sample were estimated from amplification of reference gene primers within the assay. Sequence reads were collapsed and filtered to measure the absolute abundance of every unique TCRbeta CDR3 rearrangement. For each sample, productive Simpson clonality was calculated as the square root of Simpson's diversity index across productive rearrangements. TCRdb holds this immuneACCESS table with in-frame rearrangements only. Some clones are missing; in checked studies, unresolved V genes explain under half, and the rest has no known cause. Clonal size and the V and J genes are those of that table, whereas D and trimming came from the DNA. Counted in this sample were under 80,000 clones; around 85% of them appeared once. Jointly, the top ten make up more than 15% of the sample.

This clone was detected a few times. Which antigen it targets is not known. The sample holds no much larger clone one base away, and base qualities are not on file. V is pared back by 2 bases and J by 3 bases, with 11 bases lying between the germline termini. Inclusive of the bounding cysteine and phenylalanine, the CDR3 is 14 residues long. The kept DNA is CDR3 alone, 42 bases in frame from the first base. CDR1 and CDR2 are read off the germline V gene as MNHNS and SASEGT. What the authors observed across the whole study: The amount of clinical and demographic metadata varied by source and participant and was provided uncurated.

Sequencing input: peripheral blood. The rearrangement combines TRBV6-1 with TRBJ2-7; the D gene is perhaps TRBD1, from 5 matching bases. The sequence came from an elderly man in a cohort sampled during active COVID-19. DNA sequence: TGTGCCAGCAGTGAATGGCAGGGTCGCTACGAGCAGTACTTC. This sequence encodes CASSEWQGRYEQYF.